This TCR beta chain was sequenced during a study of shared clonotypes between healthy human individuals. CDR1 MNHEY and CDR2 SVGAGI come from the germline V gene. Deletions cut 4 bases from V and 5 bases from J, with 11 bases between. The CDR3 is made up of 14 amino acids. Each of the donors was a healthy adult who was HIV-negative and had not had a recent acute infection or vaccination. The CD4+ fraction was divided into a CD45RA+ naive subset and a CD45RA-negative memory subset. Genomic DNA of each subset was evenly split across several immunoSEQ plates. In the original processing: As immunoSEQ supplied junction-only sequences (without quality scores), filtering differed. Sequencing used immunoSEQ multiplex PCR; TCRdb keeps in-frame clones, though not all of them. That table is the source of V, J and clone size, and D and trimming were worked out from the DNA. This table has some 1,400,000 clones, around 97% appearing once.

This sequence originates from a man aged 30 to 45 in good health. The sample comprised naive CD4+ T cells sorted from blood. As for subset: CD45RA+ positively selected. The V and J genes are TRBV6-5 and TRBJ1-4; no clear D. The CDR3: CASSSLRENEKLFF. DNA for the CDR3: TGTGCCAGCAGTTCCCTCCGGGAAAATGAAAAACTGTTTTTT.